This T cell receptor (beta chain) was captured in a study of T cells in Graves' hyperthyroidism and ophthalmopathy. Whole-study results and caveats: Also found in blood were most expanded thyroid clonotypes above 0.001.

This clonotype was picked up one time. Its antigen is currently unknown. At one boundary the junction diverges from the germline segment, which might be a read error. This CDR3 region has 15 residues. Germline V gene lookup returns CDR1 LGHNT and CDR2 FRNRAP. The CDR3 regions of TCR beta were amplified from RNA transcripts. The HTBI set primed first-round TCR CDR3 RT-PCR. TCRdb reanalysed the multiplex PCR reads using MiXCR and keeps one entry per CDR3 protein. The sample has 690,000 or so distinct CDR3 sequences, around 20% seen once. Uncontrolled infections, other autoimmune diseases, pregnancy or lactation led to exclusion of patients. The blood was taken when hyperthyroidism was first diagnosed, before any ophthalmopathy symptoms showed up.

The sequencing input was blood. The V call is TRBV12-5, the J call TRBJ2-5; weak D call: TRBD1 (6 bases). The origin of this receptor is a woman aged 45-59 years with Graves' hyperthyroidism that later progressed to Graves' ophthalmopathy. The CDR3 DNA follows: TGTGCTAGTGGTTTGGTAGCCTCGGGACAAGAGCCCCAGTACTTC. Translating gives CASGLVASGQEPQYF. The full variable domain, completed using reference TRBV12-5 and TRBJ2-5, is DARVTQTPRHKVTEMGQEVTMRCQPILGHNTVFWYRQTMMQGLELLAYFRNRAPLDDSGMPKDRFSAEMPDATLATLKIQPSEPRDSAVYFCASGLVASGQEPQYFGPGTRLLVL.